The 27 T cell receptor beta chains presented below share a single source sample, sequenced in a study of blood T cell repertoires in COVID-19. TCRdb's table, derived via immunoSEQ multiplex PCR, lists solely in-frame clones and lacks some. The sample includes 40,000 to 60,000 clones, roughly 80% of them seen just once. Material for sequencing was peripheral blood. The receptors originated from a man aged 45-60 years with active COVID-19.

The chain employs TRBV6-5 and TRBJ2-7; 10 bases map to TRBD1. CDR3 length: 15 amino acids. Germline V gives CDR1 MNHEY, CDR2 SVGAGI. Germline trimming cut 1 base from V and 2 bases from J; bases unmatched to any gene: 2. The CDR3 DNA reads as TGTGCCAGCAGTTACTTGGGACAGGGGACCTACGAGCAGTACTTC. This codes for CASSYLGQGTYEQYF.

The CDR3 bases are TGTGCCAGCAGCGGAGGGGACAGGGGATACAATGAGCAGTTCTTC. Translation: CASSGGDRGYNEQFF. The chain employs TRBV11-2 and TRBJ2-1; 10 nucleotides align to TRBD1. Germline loops: CDR1 SGHAT, CDR2 FQNNGV. The CDR3 consists of 15 residues. J gave up 4 bases and V 5 bases, and 5 bases lay outside the gene matches.

The chain joins TRBV5-1 to TRBJ1-2; 10 bases align to TRBD1. V shed 4 bases, J shed 2 bases, and the junction held 2 bases outside the gene matches. The germline V gene has CDR1 SGHRS and CDR2 YFSETQ. CDR3 length: 14 residues. The CDR3 reads CASSQGQGNYGYTF. CDR3 coding DNA: TGCGCCAGCAGCCAGGGACAGGGGAACTATGGCTACACCTTC. The full variable domain, its missing parts supplied by reference TRBV5-1 and TRBJ1-2, is KAGVTQTPRYLIKTRGQQVTLSCSPISGHRSVSWYQQTPGQGLQFLFEYFSETQRNKGNFPGRFSGRQFSNSRSEMNVSTLELGDSALYLCASSQGQGNYGYTFGSGTRLTVV.

The chain uses TRBV7-9 and TRBJ2-7, with 7 bases matching TRBD1. V was clipped by 5 bases and J by 2 bases; unmatched bases: 3. Germline CDR1 is SEHNR and CDR2 is FQNEAQ (reference sequence). The CDR3 spans 13 residues. CDR3 DNA sequence: TGTGCCAGCAGCCGGGACAGCCCCTACGAGCAGTACTTC. Its protein is CASSRDSPYEQYF.

The rearrangement links TRBV6-5 to TRBJ2-1; D may be TRBD2 (5 bases). The germline gives CDR1 MNHEY, CDR2 SVGAGI. V was cut by 5 bases and J by 11 bases, with 10 bases left in between. The CDR3 sequence is 11 residues long. CDR3 nucleotides: TGTGCCAGCAGTCAACGACTAAAGCAGTTCTTC. This codes for CASSQRLKQFF.

This sequence joins TRBV6-5 and TRBJ1-1, with TRBD1 matching over 7 bases. CDR1 is MNHEY, CDR2 SVGAGI, per germline. This CDR3 is built from 14 residues. J lost 0 bases, V lost 6 bases, and 4 bases had no gene match. The CDR3 nucleotides read TGTGCCAGCAGGCGACAGGGCGTGAACACTGAAGCTTTCTTT. This sequence encodes CASRRQGVNTEAFF.

The chain has TRBV12-5 and TRBJ2-3, with TRBD2 matching 13 bases. The CDR3 has 20 amino acids. Germline values: CDR1 LGHNT, CDR2 FRNRAP. Unmatched junction bases numbered 11, after V lost 1 base and J lost 1 base. As DNA, the CDR3 is TGTGCTAGTGGTTTGGAGGGACTAGCGGGGATCCCGCTTGGCACAGATACGCAGTATTTT. Its protein is CASGLEGLAGIPLGTDTQYF.

The chain uses TRBV7-6 and TRBJ1-1, with D unclear. The CDR3 is made up of 13 amino acids. In germline, CDR1 is SGHVS, CDR2 FNYEAQ. V was cut by 4 bases and J by 2 bases, with 8 bases left in between. DNA of the CDR3: TGTGCCAGCAGCTCTGGAGTTAACACTGAAGCTTTCTTT. Protein product: CASSSGVNTEAFF.

The chain uses TRBV15 and TRBJ1-2; 9 positions match TRBD1. Germline V gene data show CDR1 as LNHNV and CDR2 as YYDKDF (reference sequence). The V gene end was trimmed by 0 bases and the J gene end by 8 bases; junction bases not matched to a gene: 7. The CDR3 sequence is 15 residues long. The CDR3 protein is CATSRDRGQGTGYTF. CDR3 nucleotide sequence: TGTGCCACCAGCAGAGATCGGGGACAGGGTACAGGCTACACCTTC.

V gene TRBV7-6 combines with J gene TRBJ2-1; 11 bases line up with TRBD1. Germline V gives CDR1 SGHVS, CDR2 FNYEAQ. Trimming took 2 bases from V and 7 from J; bases not matched to a gene: 7. The length of the CDR3 is 16 residues. This chain's CDR3 is CASSLFGQGAGNEQFF. The CDR3 region has the DNA TGTGCCAGCAGCTTATTCGGACAGGGGGCTGGGAATGAGCAGTTCTTC.

Only a few counts were recorded for this clone. The J gene is TRBJ1-5, the V gene TRBV7-9; TRBD1 matches at 7 bases. Germline V lookup: CDR1 SEHNR, CDR2 FQNEAQ (reference sequence). V lost 4 bases and J lost 6; bases outside the gene matches: 12. The CDR3 has 16 amino acids. The CDR3 nucleotides read TGTGCCAGCAGCTCCGACAGGGACCTAGGTGGTCAGCCCCAGCATTTT. Protein: CASSSDRDLGGQPQHF.

CDR3 DNA sequence: TGTGCCAGCAGCTCGCGGGCTACGAAAGAGACCCAGTACTTC. It yields the protein CASSSRATKETQYF. The chain uses TRBV9 and TRBJ2-5; perhaps TRBD2 as D (5 bases). The CDR3 spans 14 residues. The V end lost 4 bases, the J end lost 3 bases, and 13 bases lay between the germline ends. The germline V gene encodes CDR1 SGDLS and CDR2 YYNGEE.

The chain employs TRBV18 and TRBJ2-1; 8 nucleotides align to TRBD2. The CDR3 contains 14 residues. In germline, CDR1 is KGHSH, CDR2 LQKENI. V dropped 10 bases and J dropped 7; count of bases not matched to a gene: 12. CDR3 sequence reads: CANAGGKGANEQFF. The CDR3 bases are TGTGCCAACGCGGGGGGAAAGGGCGCAAATGAGCAGTTCTTC.

This clone was counted only a few times. CDR3 loop: CASSRQSRRRDTQYF. The CDR3 DNA reads TGTGCCAGCAGCCGACAGTCCCGCCGCCGCGATACGCAGTATTTT. The gene calls are TRBV6-5 and TRBJ2-3; D may be TRBD1 (5 bases). Trimming cost V 6 bases and J 6 bases, with 19 bases left between them. The CDR3 is 15 amino acids. Germline CDR1 and CDR2: MNHEY and SVGAGI.

The chain uses TRBV6-5 and TRBJ1-2; D is unresolved. Looked up from germline, CDR1 is MNHEY and CDR2 is SVGAGI. V was clipped by 0 bases and J by 2 bases, with 10 bases between them. This CDR3 spans 15 amino acids. DNA for the CDR3: TGTGCCAGCAGTTACTCGTATGCGTCGAACTATGGCTACACCTTC. Translating gives CASSYSYASNYGYTF.

This chain links TRBV2 with TRBJ1-1, with 10 bases aligning to TRBD1. This CDR3 contains 15 residues. From germline, CDR1 is SNHLY and CDR2 FYNNEI. The V and J ends lost 8 bases and 4 bases, in that order; junction bases with no gene match: 10. The CDR3 DNA reads as TGTGCCAGCGAGGACAGGGGGTTCTATAGCACTGAAGCTTTCTTT. Protein: CASEDRGFYSTEAFF.

This chain uses TRBV9 with TRBJ2-1; D might be TRBD1 (5 bases). The length of the CDR3 is 14 residues. Germline CDR1 and CDR2: SGDLS and YYNGEE. V gave up 0 bases and J gave up 8 bases, with 12 bases separating them. The CDR3 DNA sequence: TGTGCCAGCAGCGTAGGATCAGGGCGATATGAGCAGTTCTTC. It specifies CASSVGSGRYEQFF.

This rearrangement joins TRBV14 to TRBJ1-3, with 8 bases lining up with TRBD1. The V gene's germline CDR1 is SGHDN and CDR2 FVKESK. Trimming took 3 bases from V and 4 from J; bases not matched to a gene: 11. This CDR3 has 17 residues. The CDR3 nucleotides are TGTGCCAGCAGCCACCAGCGACAGGGGAGGCTGGGAAACACCATATATTTT. Translated: CASSHQRQGRLGNTIYF.

The chain has TRBV24-1 and TRBJ1-5; TRBD1 matches 7 bases. Germline V lookup: CDR1 KGHDR, CDR2 SFDVKD. This CDR3 spans 14 amino acids. With 7 bases clipped from V and 0 bases from J, the junction kept 2 bases outside the gene matches. CDR3 amino acids: CATRRGLSNQPQHF. The CDR3 coding sequence is TGTGCCACCAGGAGGGGGCTTAGCAATCAGCCCCAGCATTTT.

This chain uses TRBV5-4 with TRBJ2-3; tentative D call: TRBD1 (5 bases). CDR3 length equals 15 residues. Germline loops: CDR1 SGHNT, CDR2 YYREEE (reference sequence). The V gene lost 0 bases and the J gene lost 0 bases, with 8 bases spanning the gap. CDR3 nucleotide sequence: TGTGCCAGCAGCTTGGATAGGGGCAGCACAGATACGCAGTATTTT. It specifies CASSLDRGSTDTQYF.

The V call is TRBV10-3, the J call TRBJ2-7; D gene ambiguous. Deletions cut 5 bases from V and 3 bases from J, with 8 bases between. CDR3 length equals 12 residues. Germline V gene sequence: CDR1 ENHRY, CDR2 SYGVKD. CDR3 DNA sequence: TGTGCCATCAGTCCCAGGAACTACGAGCAGTACTTC. It is translated as CAISPRNYEQYF.

This chain uses TRBV5-6 with TRBJ1-2; D is ambiguous. Germline-derived CDR1 and CDR2 are SGHDT and YYEEEE. The CDR3 runs to 15 residues. The V end was cut by 0 bases, the J end by 0 bases, with 9 bases between. The chain's CDR3 is CASSLVTEANYGYTF. Here the CDR3 DNA reads TGTGCCAGCAGCTTGGTCACAGAAGCTAACTATGGCTACACCTTC.

The chain joins TRBV6-6 to TRBJ1-6; 7 nucleotides line up with TRBD1. The CDR3 covers 14 residues. From germline, CDR1 is MNHNY and CDR2 SVGAGI (reference sequence). V dropped 6 bases and J dropped 7; count of bases not matched to a gene: 6. This CDR3 is CASRQGSKNSPLHF. The DNA of the CDR3 is TGTGCCAGCAGACAGGGGTCGAAGAATTCACCCCTCCACTTT.

The rearrangement uses TRBV6-6 and TRBJ1-2, with 9 bases that match TRBD1. This CDR3 comprises 14 residues. Germline-derived CDR1 and CDR2 are MNHNY and SVGAGI (reference sequence). Trimming took 4 bases from V and 6 from J; bases not matched to a gene: 6. This chain's CDR3 is CASSSTGTGHGYTF. DNA for the CDR3: TGTGCCAGCAGTTCCACCGGGACAGGGCATGGCTACACCTTC.

The chain has TRBV7-9 and TRBJ2-5, with a weak D call TRBD1 (5 bases). The CDR3 totals 14 residues. Germline lookup yields CDR1 SEHNR and CDR2 FQNEAQ (reference sequence). Trimming pared 2 bases from V and 0 bases from J, leaving 7 bases between. As DNA, the CDR3 is TGTGCCAGCAGCTTAAAACAGGACCAAGAGACCCAGTACTTC. The encoded protein is CASSLKQDQETQYF.

The J gene is TRBJ1-3, the V gene TRBV9, with D possibly matching TRBD1 (6 bases). The V end was cut by 0 bases, the J end by 1 base, with 11 bases between. The length of the CDR3 is 16 residues. Germline CDR1 is SGDLS and CDR2 is YYNGEE. The CDR3 DNA follows: TGTGCCAGCAGCGTAGGGCAGGGGAAGTCTGGAAACACCATATATTTT. Amino acid sequence: CASSVGQGKSGNTIYF.

The chain joins TRBV5-1 to TRBJ2-5, with 7 bases identical to TRBD2. The CDR3 extends over 17 amino acids. Germline V CDR1 and CDR2: SGHRS, YFSETQ. V dropped 0 bases and J dropped 0; count of bases not matched to a gene: 8. CDR3 nucleotide sequence: TGCGCCAGCAGCTTGGCCGGGGGGTTTGGGTACCAAGAGACCCAGTACTTC. This sequence encodes CASSLAGGFGYQETQYF.